These 14 T cell receptor beta chains were all obtained from the same sample, sequenced in a study of CD8+ T cells in alopecia areata. The treatment is: oral pan-JAK inhibitor, 5-10 mg twice daily. cDNA serving as the sequencing template came from extracted, reverse transcribed RNA. Profiled with immunoSEQ multiplex PCR; TCRdb holds only in-frame clones, not every one. The sample holds 200,000 to 250,000 clones; over 60% are singletons and the top ten take roughly 1.2%. The sequencing here drew on CD4+ T cells sorted from blood, taken between weeks 43 and 45, from a patient treated with tofacitinib. Receptor source: a human donor with alopecia areata.

The chain joins TRBV18 to TRBJ2-3; no clear D. CDR1 is KGHSH and CDR2 is LQKENI in the germline V gene. The CDR3 sequence is 14 residues long. Trimming removed 7 bases at V and 4 bases at J, with 15 bases between. CDR3 nucleotides: TGTGCCAGCTGGCTTGGCTCCTTACCAGATACGCAGTATTTT. Amino acid sequence: CASWLGSLPDTQYF.

The rearrangement links TRBV27 to TRBJ1-2; D uncertain. This CDR3 spans 15 amino acids. V lost 3 bases and J 7 bases, leaving 18 bases between the germline ends. Germline-derived CDR1 and CDR2 are MNHEY and SMNVEV (reference sequence). The CDR3: CASSLWPGPVGGYTF. For the CDR3, the DNA is TGTGCCAGCAGTTTGTGGCCAGGCCCGGTTGGTGGCTACACCTTC.

The chain links TRBV5-6 to TRBJ2-1, with a tentative D call TRBD1 (5 bases). This CDR3 has 16 amino acids. V dropped 4 bases and J dropped 0 bases, with 14 bases sitting between them. Germline CDR1 SGHDT, CDR2 YYEEEE. This CDR3 is CASSRTFRSSYNEQFF. The DNA for the CDR3 is TGTGCCAGCAGCCGGACATTTCGAAGCTCCTACAATGAGCAGTTCTTC.

Turning to this clone: Germline and junction disagree at one end, which may indicate a read error. The rearrangement uses TRBV5-1 and TRBJ1-2; 7 bases are shared with TRBD1. There are 11 residues in the CDR3. CDR1 is SGHRS and CDR2 is YFSETQ in the germline V gene. The CDR3 protein is CASSNRGGYTF. DNA of the CDR3: TGTGCCAGCAGTAACAGGGGCGGCTACACCTTC.

The chain joins TRBV5-1 to TRBJ2-3; 10 nucleotides agree with TRBD2. The CDR3 loop spans 14 amino acids. Unmatched junction bases numbered 3, after V lost 6 bases and J lost 2 bases. CDR1 and CDR2 (germline): SGHRS, YFSETQ. CDR3 loop: CASNSGGLTDTQYF. The CDR3 nucleotides are TGCGCCAGCAATAGCGGGGGGCTCACAGATACGCAGTATTTT.

The sample holds a few counts of this clone. A read error is the likely source, as a far larger clone sits one nucleotide away. V and J are TRBV10-2 and TRBJ1-5; the D gene is possibly TRBD1 (5 bases). The germline gives CDR1 WSHSY, CDR2 SAAADI. This CDR3 is 12 amino acids long. The V and J ends lost 4 bases and 10 bases respectively, with 11 bases between them. As DNA, the CDR3 is TGCGCCAGCAGTGGGGCTCAGGGTCCCCAGCATTTT. Encoded protein: CASSGAQGPQHF.

A few counts support this clone. The same CDR3 also results from other DNA sequences found in this sample. V and J are TRBV7-2 and TRBJ1-4; D gene uncertain. V was pared by 3 bases and J by 4 bases, with 6 bases between. Germline CDR1 and CDR2: SGHTA and FQGNSA. This CDR3 is 13 amino acids long. CDR3 amino acids: CASSFSLNEKLFF. In nucleotides, the CDR3 is TGTGCCAGCAGCTTTTCACTTAATGAAAAACTGTTTTTT. Looking up the rest from reference TRBV7-2 and TRBJ1-4 gives the full variable domain: GAGVSQSPSNKVTEKGKDVELRCDPISGHTALYWYRQSLGQGLEFLIYFQGNSAPDKSGLPSDRFSAERTGGSVSTLTIQRTQQEDSAVYLCASSFSLNEKLFFGSGTQLSVL.

V and J are TRBV15 and TRBJ2-3; D ambiguous. The CDR3 has 15 amino acids. Germline CDR1 and CDR2: LNHNV and YYDKDF (reference sequence). Trimming took 0 bases from V and 4 from J, leaving 11 bases between them. This chain's CDR3 is CATSREVSRSDTQYF. The CDR3 DNA sequence: TGTGCCACCAGCAGAGAGGTATCGAGGTCAGATACGCAGTATTTT. The whole variable domain, filled in from reference TRBV15 and TRBJ2-3, reads DAMVIQNPRYQVTQFGKPVTLSCSQTLNHNVMYWYQQKSSQAPKLLFHYYDKDFNNEADTPDNFQSRRPNTSFCFLDIRSPGLGDTAMYLCATSREVSRSDTQYFGPGTRLTVL.

The chain uses TRBV7-9 and TRBJ1-1; perhaps TRBD1 as D (6 bases). Trimming stripped 3 bases from V and 2 bases from J, with 13 bases between. Germline CDR1 and CDR2: SEHNR and FQNEAQ (reference sequence). The CDR3 runs to 15 residues. This CDR3 is CASSFTGTPNTEAFF. CDR3 nucleotides: TGTGCCAGCAGCTTTACCGGGACACCCAACACTGAAGCTTTCTTT.

The count of this clone is one. The chain is built from TRBV18 and TRBJ1-2, with D hard to call. Germline-derived CDR1 and CDR2 are KGHSH and LQKENI. The CDR3 length is 11 residues. V lost 2 bases and J 6 bases, leaving 4 bases between the germline ends. This CDR3 is CASSPGNGYTF. For the CDR3, the DNA is TGTGCCAGCTCACCAGGGAATGGCTACACCTTC.

The chain is built from TRBV5-1 and TRBJ2-2; 10 bases align to TRBD1. Germline CDR1 SGHRS, CDR2 YFSETQ. The CDR3 contains 18 residues. The V and J ends lost 4 bases and 3 bases, in that order; junction bases with no gene match: 12. The CDR3 sequence is CASSGDRGARSDTGELFF. The CDR3 DNA follows: TGCGCCAGCAGCGGGGACAGGGGCGCAAGGTCCGACACCGGGGAGCTGTTTTTT.

V is TRBV30 and J is TRBJ2-1; D may correspond to TRBD1 or TRBD2 (5 bases each). CDR1 is GTSNPN, CDR2 SVGIG, per germline (reference sequence). The CDR3 extends over 14 amino acids. V lost 4 bases to trimming and J lost 6 bases, with 16 bases between them. This chain's CDR3 is CAWILKSGRNEQFF. In DNA form, the CDR3 reads TGTGCCTGGATCCTCAAGTCGGGGCGCAATGAGCAGTTCTTC.

The genes are TRBV30 and TRBJ1-1; 9 bases are a match to TRBD1. With 7 bases clipped from V and 5 bases from J, the junction kept 5 bases outside the gene matches. CDR3 size: 12 residues. Germline V gene data show CDR1 as GTSNPN and CDR2 as SVGIG (reference sequence). CDR3: CAYDRGGTEAFF. Written as DNA, the CDR3 is TGTGCCTATGACAGGGGGGGGACTGAAGCTTTCTTT. The full variable domain, completed using reference TRBV30 and TRBJ1-1, is SQTIHQWPATLVQPVGSPLSLECTVEGTSNPNLYWYRQAAGRGLQLLFYSVGIGQISSEVPQNLSASRPQDRQFILSSKKLLLSDSGFYLCAYDRGGTEAFFGQGTRLTVV.

The chain couples TRBV6-1 to TRBJ1-1, with D unclear. Germline values: CDR1 MNHNS, CDR2 SASEGT. Trimming removed 8 bases from V and 3 bases from J, with 13 bases in between. The CDR3 totals 13 residues. As DNA, the CDR3 is TGTGCCAGCTCAAGGGAATGGGACACTGAAGCTTTCTTT. The encoded protein is CASSREWDTEAFF.